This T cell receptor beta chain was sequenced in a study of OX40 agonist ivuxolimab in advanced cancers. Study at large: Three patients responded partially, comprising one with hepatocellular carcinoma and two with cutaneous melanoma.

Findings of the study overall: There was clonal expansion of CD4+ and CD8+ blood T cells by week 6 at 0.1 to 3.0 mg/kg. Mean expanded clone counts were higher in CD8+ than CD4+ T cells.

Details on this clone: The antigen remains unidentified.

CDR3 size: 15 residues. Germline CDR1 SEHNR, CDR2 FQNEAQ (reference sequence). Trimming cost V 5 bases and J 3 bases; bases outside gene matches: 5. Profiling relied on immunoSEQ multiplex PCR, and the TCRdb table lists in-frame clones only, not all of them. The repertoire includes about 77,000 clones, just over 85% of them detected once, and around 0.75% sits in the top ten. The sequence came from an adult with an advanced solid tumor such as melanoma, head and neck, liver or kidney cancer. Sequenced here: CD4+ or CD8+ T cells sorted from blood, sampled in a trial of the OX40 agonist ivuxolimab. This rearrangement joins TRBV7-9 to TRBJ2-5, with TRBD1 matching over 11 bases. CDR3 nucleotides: TGTGCCAGCAGCAACCGGGACAGGGGGGAAGAGACCCAGTACTTC. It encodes CASSNRDRGEETQYF.